This T cell receptor beta chain was identified in a study of blood T cell repertoires in COVID-19. The wider study: COVID-19 samples from acute and convalescent phases originated in the United States, Italy and Spain.

V was pared by 0 bases and J by 0 bases, with 15 bases between. CDR1 and CDR2 (germline): KGHSH, LQKENI. This CDR3 spans 18 amino acids. The repertoire was sequenced with immunoSEQ multiplex PCR; TCRdb's copy has only in-frame clones and lacks some. The sample has about 230,000 clones, approximately 84% seen once. The V and J genes are TRBV18 and TRBJ1-3, with D possibly being TRBD1 (5 bases). Source material: peripheral blood. The sequence came from a man aged 35 to 55 with acute or convalescent COVID-19. CDR3 DNA sequence: TGTGCCAGCTCACCACCAAGAGACAGCACGAGCTCTGGAAACACCATATATTTT. Protein sequence: CASSPPRDSTSSGNTIYF.